The subject of this entry is one TCR beta chain. This record comes from a study of blood T cell repertoires in COVID-19. Study overall: PBMCs, B-cell-depleted T cells, or T cells provided the cDNA or gDNA that made up the material.

The germline V and J ends were trimmed by 3 bases and 10 bases, with 15 bases remaining between them. This CDR3 has 13 residues. The V gene's germline CDR1 is SQVTM and CDR2 ANQGSEA. Here immunoSEQ multiplex PCR was the method, and the copy in TCRdb shows in-frame clones only, minus some. The sample lists 55,000 to 70,000 clones, over 65% occurring once. The chain employs TRBV29-1 and TRBJ1-4; D gene ambiguous. Material: peripheral blood. The source of this sequence is a human donor in a cohort sampled during active COVID-19. The CDR3, as DNA: TGCAGCGTTGATACATCCTCATATGGAAAACTGTTTTTT. Protein: CSVDTSSYGKLFF.